The 5 T cell receptor beta chains below all came from one sample that was sequenced in a study of T cells in Graves' hyperthyroidism and ophthalmopathy (dated by TCRdb to the late 2010s). The method behind the library was multiplex PCR. The instrument was an Illumina HiSeq 2000. TCR beta CDR3 regions were amplified from RNA transcripts. The TCR CDR3 was subjected to a first round of RT-PCR using the HTBI primer set and the Qiagen OneStep RT-PCR kit. The raw public reads went through TCRdb reprocessing: fastp at Q25, MiXCR clone calling, in-frame beta chains kept. Merged by CDR3 protein, the rows form single entries marked with the most common genes and DNA. In this sample the table shows 500,000 to 550,000 distinct CDR3 sequences, just under 20% of which occur a single time. 40% to 50% of the sample is held by the ten biggest clonotypes. Sequencing was performed on blood. The receptors were sampled from a man aged 40-50 years with Graves' ophthalmopathy.

This chain uses TRBV6-1 with TRBJ2-1; perhaps TRBD1 as D (5 bases). V dropped 4 bases and J dropped 7 bases, with 11 bases sitting between them. The CDR3 runs to 13 residues. Germline CDR1 reads MNHNS; CDR2 reads SASEGT. The chain's CDR3 is CASSGAGANEQFF. For the CDR3, the DNA is TGTGCCAGCAGTGGGGCTGGGGCGAATGAGCAGTTCTTC.

This clonotype was picked up many times. CDR3 residues: CASSPRDRAAYEQYF. CDR3 bases: TGTGCCAGCTCCCCCCGGGACAGAGCCGCCTACGAGCAGTACTTC. This chain joins TRBV18 and TRBJ2-7, with TRBD1 matching over 7 bases. The germline CDR1 and CDR2 sequences are KGHSH and LQKENI. Germline trimming cut 6 bases from V and 2 bases from J; bases unmatched to any gene: 10. This CDR3 has 15 residues.

The chain employs TRBV12-3 or TRBV12-4 and TRBJ1-4; D gene ambiguous. This CDR3 contains 14 residues. V shed 3 bases and J shed 5 bases, with 10 bases lying between them. This chain's CDR3 is CASSFTSSNEKLFF. The CDR3 nucleotides are TGTGCCAGCAGTTTCACGTCTAGCAATGAAAAACTGTTTTTT.

The chain employs TRBV9 and TRBJ2-2; D is perhaps TRBD1 (6 bases). This CDR3 contains 17 residues. CDR1 is SGDLS, CDR2 YYNGEE, per germline. V was trimmed by 0 bases and J by 0 bases, leaving 12 bases between them. The CDR3 loop reads CASSVDPGQTNTGELFF. The CDR3 region has the DNA TGTGCCAGCAGCGTAGACCCGGGACAAACGAACACCGGGGAGCTGTTTTTT.

This clonotype was counted many times. The gene calls are TRBV7-8 and TRBJ2-2; TRBD2 agrees at 8 bases. This CDR3 comprises 15 residues. Germline assignment: CDR1 SGHVS and CDR2 FQNEAQ. The ends lost 8 bases at V and 1 base at J; junction bases unmatched: 6. CDR3 residues: CASGRGGVNTGELFF. In nucleotides, the CDR3 is TGTGCCAGCGGACGGGGGGGGGTGAACACCGGGGAGCTGTTTTTT.